This T cell receptor (beta chain) was retrieved from a study of T cells after yellow fever vaccination. Study information: Researchers used SMART-Seq v4 Ultra Low Input to prepare fractions that had low cell numbers. Study-wide results and caveats: A large majority of primary-vaccination clones showed up again after the booster (96% CD4, approximately 90% CD8).

TCRdb reprocessed the 5' RACE reads via MiXCR and lists one record per CDR3 protein. The sample lists some 150,000 distinct CDR3 sequences; about 7% were seen once. This CDR3 is built from 16 residues. V lost 2 bases and J 1 base, leaving 15 bases between the germline ends. In germline, CDR1 is LGHNA, CDR2 YSLEER. There are many counts of this clonotype. Its target is not known. V usage is TRBV4-3 and J usage is TRBJ2-7; tentatively, D is TRBD1 or TRBD2 (5 bases each). The clonotype comes from a man aged 25 to 40 who received the YFV17D yellow fever vaccine. Here the sequenced sample was CD4+ T cells sorted from PBMCs, taken 10 days after the yellow fever booster vaccination. CDR3 in DNA: TGCGCCAGCAGCCAAACGCTCCTAGAGGGGTCCTACGAGCAGTACTTC. Amino acid sequence: CASSQTLLEGSYEQYF.